Detailed here is one T cell receptor beta chain. This specimen belongs to a study of PD-L1 blockade in urothelial cancer. Turning to the study itself: Most patients, about nine tenths of the roughly 30, were males with bladder-origin cancer. Samples of blood were analyzed 3 weeks (second dose) and 6 weeks after treatment start. Researchers found blood samples held a median of 141,255 T cells.

TCRdb keeps only in-frame clones here, not all; method: immunoSEQ multiplex PCR. The sample has under 70,000 clones; roughly four fifths are singletons. Per the germline V gene, CDR1 is LNHNV and CDR2 is YYDKDF (reference sequence). V lost 7 bases, J lost 0 bases, and 8 bases stayed unmatched. The CDR3 contains 16 residues. Time point reported: pretreatment peripheral blood. Patients in the study were battling locally advanced or metastatic urothelial carcinoma. Specimen: PBMCs, collected around atezolizumab (anti-PD-L1) treatment. The chain couples TRBV15 to TRBJ1-1; 10 nucleotides align to TRBD1. This clonotype was sampled from a man aged 70 or older with urothelial cancer. CDR3 region: CATTYGTGAMNTEAFF. DNA for the CDR3: TGTGCCACCACCTACGGGACAGGGGCTATGAACACTGAAGCTTTCTTT.